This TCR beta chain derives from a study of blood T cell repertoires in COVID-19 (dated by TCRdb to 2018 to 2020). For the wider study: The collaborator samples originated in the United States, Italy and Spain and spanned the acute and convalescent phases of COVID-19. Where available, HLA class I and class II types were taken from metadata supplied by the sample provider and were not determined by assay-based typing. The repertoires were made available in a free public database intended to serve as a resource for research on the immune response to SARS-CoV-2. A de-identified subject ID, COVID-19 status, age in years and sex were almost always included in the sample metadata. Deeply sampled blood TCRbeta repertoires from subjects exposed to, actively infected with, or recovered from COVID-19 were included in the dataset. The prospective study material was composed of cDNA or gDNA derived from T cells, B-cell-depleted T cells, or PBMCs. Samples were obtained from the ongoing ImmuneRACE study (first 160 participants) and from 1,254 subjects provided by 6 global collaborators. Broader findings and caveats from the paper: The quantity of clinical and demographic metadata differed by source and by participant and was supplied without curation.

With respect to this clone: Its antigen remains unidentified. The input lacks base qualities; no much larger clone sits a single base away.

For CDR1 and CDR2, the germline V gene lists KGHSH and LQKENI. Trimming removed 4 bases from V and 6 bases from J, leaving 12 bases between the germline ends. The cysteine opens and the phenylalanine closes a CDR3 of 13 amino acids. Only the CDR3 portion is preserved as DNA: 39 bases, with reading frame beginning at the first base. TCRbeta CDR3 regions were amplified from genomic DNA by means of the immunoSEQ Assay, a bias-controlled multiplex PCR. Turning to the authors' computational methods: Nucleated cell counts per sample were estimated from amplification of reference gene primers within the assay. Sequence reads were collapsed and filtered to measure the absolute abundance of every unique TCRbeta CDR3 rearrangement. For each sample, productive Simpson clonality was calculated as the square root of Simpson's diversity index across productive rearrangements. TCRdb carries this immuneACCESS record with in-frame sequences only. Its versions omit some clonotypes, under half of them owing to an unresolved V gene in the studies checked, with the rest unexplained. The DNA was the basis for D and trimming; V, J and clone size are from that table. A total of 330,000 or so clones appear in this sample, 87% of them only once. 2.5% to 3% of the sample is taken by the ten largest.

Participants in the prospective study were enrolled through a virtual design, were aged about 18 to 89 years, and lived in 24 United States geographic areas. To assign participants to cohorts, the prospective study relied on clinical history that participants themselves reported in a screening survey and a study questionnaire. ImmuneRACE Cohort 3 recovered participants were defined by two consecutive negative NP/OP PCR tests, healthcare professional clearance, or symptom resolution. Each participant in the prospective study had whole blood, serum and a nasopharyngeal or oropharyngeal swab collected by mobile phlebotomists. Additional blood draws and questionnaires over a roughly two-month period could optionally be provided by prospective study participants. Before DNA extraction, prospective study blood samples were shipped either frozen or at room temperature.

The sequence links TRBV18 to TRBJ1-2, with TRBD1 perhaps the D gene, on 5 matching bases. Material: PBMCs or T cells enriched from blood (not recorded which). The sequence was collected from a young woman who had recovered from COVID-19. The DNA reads TGTGCCAGCTCACGGCCCCAGACAGATGGCTACACCTTC. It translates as CASSRPQTDGYTF.